A single sample gave rise to the 21 T cell receptor beta chains below, sequenced in a study of cytomegalovirus exposure and HLA in healthy donors. The PCR had 60 Vbeta and 13 Jbeta primers. Here immunoSEQ multiplex PCR was the method, and the copy in TCRdb shows in-frame clones only, minus some. This sample yields under 200,000 clones, of which roughly 85% are seen a single time; roughly 1.5% belongs to the top ten. Sequenced sample: PBMCs. Source of these receptors: a male donor in good health and CMV-seronegative.

The chain couples TRBV28 to TRBJ1-2; TRBD1 matches at 7 bases. Germline CDR1 is MDHEN and CDR2 is SYDVKM. The trim removed 0 bases at V and 5 bases at J, leaving 3 bases unmatched. CDR3 length equals 14 residues. CDR3 sequence: CASSLWTGSYGYTF. The DNA for the CDR3 is TGTGCCAGCAGTTTATGGACAGGGTCGTATGGCTACACCTTC.

The chain has TRBV30 and TRBJ1-5; D not resolved. The V and J ends lost 5 bases and 0 bases respectively, with 8 bases between them. CDR1 GTSNPN and CDR2 SVGIG come from the germline V gene (reference sequence). The CDR3 has 13 amino acids. The CDR3 spells CAWARDSNQPQHF. As DNA, the CDR3 is TGTGCCTGGGCTAGAGATAGCAATCAGCCCCAGCATTTT.

This chain links TRBV6-5 with TRBJ2-2; 7 bases match TRBD1. The length of the CDR3 is 13 residues. Germline V gene data show CDR1 as MNHEY and CDR2 as SVGAGI. V lost 4 bases and J lost 16; bases outside the gene matches: 12. The CDR3 loop reads CASSLIRQGPKFF. The DNA of the CDR3 is TGTGCCAGCAGTTTGATCCGACAGGGCCCAAAGTTTTTT.

The V and J genes are TRBV10-1 and TRBJ2-7, with D possibly TRBD2 on 7 matching bases. The germline V gene has CDR1 WNHNN and CDR2 SYGVQD (reference sequence). Trimming removed 3 bases from V and 11 bases from J, with 14 bases in between. The CDR3 is made up of 12 amino acids. The CDR3 coding sequence is TGCGCCAGCAGTGACGGGGGGCACCGGGAGTACTTC. It is translated as CASSDGGHREYF.

The CDR3 bases are TGTGCCATCAGTGAGTCGGGACAGCGACATGAAGCTTTCTTT. The encoded protein is CAISESGQRHEAFF. V and J are TRBV10-3 and TRBJ1-1; TRBD1 aligns across 7 bases. This CDR3 is built from 14 residues. Germline CDR1 is ENHRY and CDR2 is SYGVKD. Trimming at V came to 0 bases and at J to 7 bases, leaving 5 bases not matched to a gene.

This sequence joins TRBV2 and TRBJ2-1; 8 bases fit TRBD2. V dropped 4 bases and J dropped 10; count of bases not matched to a gene: 6. Germline assignment: CDR1 SNHLY and CDR2 FYNNEI. This CDR3 is built from 13 residues. Here the CDR3 reads CASSGGLVTEQFF. In DNA form, the CDR3 reads TGTGCCAGCAGTGGGGGACTAGTAACCGAGCAGTTCTTC.

The chain links TRBV2 to TRBJ2-3; D may be TRBD2 (6 bases). With 5 bases removed from V and 3 bases from J, the gap between germline ends came to 12 bases. Germline values: CDR1 SNHLY, CDR2 FYNNEI. This CDR3 spans 14 amino acids. The CDR3 loop is CASSPAGGTDTQYF. The CDR3 DNA reads as TGTGCCAGCAGTCCTGCCGGGGGAACAGATACGCAGTATTTT.

This clone was seen a few times. The chain joins TRBV9 to TRBJ2-3; D may be TRBD2 (6 bases). This CDR3 region has 17 residues. Germline CDR1 reads SGDLS; CDR2 reads YYNGEE. Trimming pared 0 bases from V and 5 bases from J, leaving 19 bases between. CDR3 sequence reads: CASSVAEGTMSGDTQYF. The CDR3, as DNA: TGTGCCAGCAGCGTAGCGGAGGGGACCATGTCCGGAGATACGCAGTATTTT.

V gene TRBV7-9 combines with J gene TRBJ2-7; 8 bases are shared with TRBD1. CDR1 is SEHNR, CDR2 FQNEAQ, per germline (reference sequence). This CDR3 region has 17 residues. J gave up 0 bases and V 4 bases, and 11 bases lay outside the gene matches. The CDR3 bases are TGTGCCAGCAGCTCTACTAGGACAGGGAGAAGCTCCTACGAGCAGTACTTC. This codes for CASSSTRTGRSSYEQYF.

The chain is built from TRBV7-9 and TRBJ2-1; 8 nucleotides match TRBD2. Germline values: CDR1 SEHNR, CDR2 FQNEAQ (reference sequence). The junction had 4 bases not matched to a gene; V was cut back by 6 bases and J by 6 bases. The CDR3 totals 13 residues. The CDR3 sequence: CASSRLATNEQFF. The CDR3 coding sequence is TGTGCCAGCAGTCGACTAGCGACCAATGAGCAGTTCTTC.

This chain's CDR3 is CASSVEPGGVGYTF. The CDR3 DNA reads TGTGCCAGCAGCGTAGAACCAGGGGGCGTTGGCTACACCTTC. V usage is TRBV9 and J usage is TRBJ1-2, with 8 bases matching TRBD1. Germline V gives CDR1 SGDLS, CDR2 YYNGEE. The J segment lost 7 bases and the V segment lost 0 bases, leaving 5 bases of the junction unmatched. The CDR3 runs to 14 residues.

The rearrangement links TRBV21-1 to TRBJ2-7; the D segment call TRBD1 is taken from the table without a DNA check. TRBV21-1 is given as a pseudogene. This CDR3 has 20 residues. CDR3 nucleotides: TGTGCCAGCAGCAAAGTCATAATCGGGGACAGGGGGCGTAGATCTGACGAGCAGTACTTC. It codes for CASSKVIIGDRGRRSDEQYF.

The chain employs TRBV6-6 and TRBJ2-2, with 9 bases lining up with TRBD1. Germline CDR1 and CDR2: MNHNY and SVGAGI (reference sequence). The CDR3 consists of 15 residues. V gave up 6 bases and J gave up 8 bases; unmatched junction bases: 10. CDR3 in amino acids: CASSRDTGGGGELFF. For the CDR3, the DNA is TGTGCCAGCAGCCGGGACACAGGGGGCGGGGGGGAGCTGTTTTTT.

With regard to this clone: Germline is not matched at one junction end, which may reflect a read error. The V gene is TRBV2, the J gene TRBJ1-3; TRBD1 matches at 10 bases. This CDR3 is built from 12 residues. CDR1 SNHLY and CDR2 FYNNEI come from the germline V gene. In DNA form, the CDR3 reads TGTGCCAGCAGCATAGGGACAGGGGACGGGGATTTT. Translating gives CASSIGTGDGDF.

V gene TRBV28 combines with J gene TRBJ2-1; 7 nucleotides align to TRBD1. The CDR3 has 15 residues. The germline gives CDR1 MDHEN, CDR2 SYDVKM. Losses at the gene ends were 8 bases for V and 0 bases for J; bases not matched to a gene: 7. CDR3 DNA: TGTGCCAGCCGTAAGGGGGCGGACTCCTACAATGAGCAGTTCTTC. This gives the protein CASRKGADSYNEQFF. Filled out from reference TRBV28 and TRBJ2-1, the complete variable domain reads DVKVTQSSRYLVKRTGEKVFLECVQDMDHENMFWYRQDPGLGLRLIYFSYDVKMKEKGDIPEGYSVSREKKERFSLILESASTNQTSMYLCASRKGADSYNEQFFGPGTRLTVL.

This clone was observed a few times. The chain recombines TRBV11-2 with TRBJ1-2, with 8 positions matching TRBD1. The junction had 11 bases not matched to a gene; V was cut back by 4 bases and J by 4 bases. This CDR3 has 16 residues. Germline V gives CDR1 SGHAT, CDR2 FQNNGV. The CDR3 region is CASSSIRRQGSYGYTF. CDR3 bases: TGTGCCAGCAGCTCGATTCGTAGACAGGGGTCCTATGGCTACACCTTC.

The chain has TRBV7-7 and TRBJ2-5, with TRBD2 matching over 7 bases. Losses at the gene ends were 1 base for V and 2 bases for J; bases not matched to a gene: 7. There are 16 residues in the CDR3. Germline V gene lookup returns CDR1 SSHAT and CDR2 FNYEAQ (reference sequence). This chain's CDR3 is CASSLGVAGIQETQYF. The CDR3 region has the DNA TGTGCCAGCAGCTTAGGAGTAGCGGGCATTCAAGAGACCCAGTACTTC.

In its sample, this clone was seen a few times. This chain links TRBV7-3 with TRBJ2-3; 11 bases are shared with TRBD2. The CDR3 has 19 amino acids. J gave up 4 bases and V 0 bases, and 12 bases lay outside the gene matches. Looked up from germline, CDR1 is SGHTA and CDR2 is FQGTGA. The DNA for the CDR3 is TGTGCCAGCAGCTTAACTGGGGTTAGCGGGGGGGCCCGTGCAGATACGCAGTATTTT. It translates to CASSLTGVSGGARADTQYF.

This rearrangement joins TRBV5-1 to TRBJ2-2; 12 bases align to TRBD1. CDR1 and CDR2 (germline): SGHRS, YFSETQ. The CDR3 contains 16 residues. After removal of 4 bases from V and 5 bases from J, the junction contained 6 bases not matched to a gene. CDR3 sequence reads: CASSPQGQGATGELFF. The DNA for the CDR3 is TGCGCCAGCAGCCCACAGGGACAGGGGGCGACCGGGGAGCTGTTTTTT.

This sequence joins TRBV9 and TRBJ2-1, with 11 bases matching TRBD2. The CDR3 has 16 residues. J lost 7 bases, V lost 0 bases, and 6 bases had no gene match. Germline V gene lookup returns CDR1 SGDLS and CDR2 YYNGEE. CDR3 DNA sequence: TGTGCCAGCAGCGTAGTAGCGGGGGGGCCTCATAATGAGCAGTTCTTC. This encodes CASSVVAGGPHNEQFF.

The chain employs TRBV27 and TRBJ2-1, with no clear D. V was cut by 5 bases and J by 6 bases, with 14 bases left in between. The CDR3 consists of 14 residues. CDR1 is MNHEY, CDR2 SMNVEV, per germline (reference sequence). Here the CDR3 DNA reads TGTGCCAGCAGTCCCCGCAGACTGGGCAATGAGCAGTTCTTC. Protein sequence: CASSPRRLGNEQFF.